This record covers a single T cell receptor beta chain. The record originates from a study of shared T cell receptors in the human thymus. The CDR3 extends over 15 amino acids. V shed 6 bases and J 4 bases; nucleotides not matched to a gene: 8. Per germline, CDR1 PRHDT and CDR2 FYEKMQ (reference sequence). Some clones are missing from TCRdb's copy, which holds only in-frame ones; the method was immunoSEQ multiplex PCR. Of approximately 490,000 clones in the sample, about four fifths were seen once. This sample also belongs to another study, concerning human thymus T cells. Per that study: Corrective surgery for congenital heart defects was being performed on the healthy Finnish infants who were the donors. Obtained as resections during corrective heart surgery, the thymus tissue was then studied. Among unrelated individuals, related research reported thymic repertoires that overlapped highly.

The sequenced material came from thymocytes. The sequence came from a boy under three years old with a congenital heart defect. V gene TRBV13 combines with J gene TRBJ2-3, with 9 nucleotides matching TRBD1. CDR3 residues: CASRKQGASADTQYF. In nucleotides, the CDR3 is TGTGCCAGCAGGAAACAGGGGGCAAGCGCAGATACGCAGTATTTT.